The following is a T cell receptor beta chain sequence with its context. CDR3 length: 15 amino acids. Germline values: CDR1 SNHLY, CDR2 FYNNEI. Between the trimmed V and J ends, which lost 9 bases and 5 bases, there was a span of 20 bases. Original processing notes: Quantification of nucleated cells was approximated via reference gene primer amplification. The table came from immunoSEQ multiplex PCR; TCRdb's copy has only in-frame clones and leaves some out. V and J calls and clone size are given by that table; D and trimming were obtained from the DNA. The data contain 150,000 or so clones, approximately 81% of them singletons. This entry comes from a study of blood T cell repertoires in COVID-19. About the research overall: Samples representing acute and convalescent COVID-19 were sourced from the United States, Italy and Spain. Sample material is recorded as cDNA or gDNA derived from T cells, B-cell-depleted T cells, or PBMCs.

The V and J genes are TRBV2 and TRBJ2-1; perhaps TRBD1 as D (6 bases). The sample taken for sequencing was peripheral blood. The sequence came from a human donor with acute or convalescent COVID-19. The donor label of this sample is uncertain. CDR3 DNA sequence: TGTGCCAGTAGACAGAGGGCAGGGGTAGACAATGAGCAGTTCTTC. It codes for CASRQRAGVDNEQFF.